This T cell receptor beta chain was recorded in a study of T cell responses to AZD1222 COVID-19 vaccine. Study summary: Timing groups of about 4 and about 12 weeks for second doses were pooled. Study-wide points: Donors, mostly white British, included more females; clonal diversity was possibly underestimated. Spike-specific TCR depth and breadth grew after two AZD1222 doses. There were repertoire samples only from the period after the peak T cell response.

This clone was detected once. Its specificity is unknown. Sequencing was performed with immunoSEQ multiplex PCR; in TCRdb, only in-frame clones are kept and a portion is missing. In the table there are 170,000 or so clones, 90% of which are singletons. With 5 bases clipped from V and 5 bases from J, the junction kept 7 bases outside the gene matches. The CDR3 contains 15 residues. Germline CDR1 is SGHVS and CDR2 is FNYEAQ. This material consisted of peripheral blood, taken on day 0 of AZD1222 vaccination. The chain couples TRBV7-6 to TRBJ1-4; TRBD1 agrees at 8 bases. The receptor was derived from an adult in good health. The chain's CDR3 is CASSPRQGINEKLFF. CDR3 DNA sequence: TGTGCCAGCAGCCCCCGACAGGGGATAAATGAAAAACTGTTTTTT.